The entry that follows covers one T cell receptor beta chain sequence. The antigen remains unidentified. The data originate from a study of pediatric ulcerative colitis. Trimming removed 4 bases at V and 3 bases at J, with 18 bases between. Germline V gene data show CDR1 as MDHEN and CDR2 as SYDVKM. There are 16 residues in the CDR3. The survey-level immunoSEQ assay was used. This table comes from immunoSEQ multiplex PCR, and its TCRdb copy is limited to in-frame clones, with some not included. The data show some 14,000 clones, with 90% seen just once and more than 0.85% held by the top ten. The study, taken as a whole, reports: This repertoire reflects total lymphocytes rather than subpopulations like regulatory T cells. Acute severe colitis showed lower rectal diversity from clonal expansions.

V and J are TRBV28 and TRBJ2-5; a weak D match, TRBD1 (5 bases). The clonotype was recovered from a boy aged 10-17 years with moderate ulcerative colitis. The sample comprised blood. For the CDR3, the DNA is TGTGCCAGCAGTTATTCCATCTTGGGGCAGAAAGAGACCCAGTACTTC. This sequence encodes CASSYSILGQKETQYF.